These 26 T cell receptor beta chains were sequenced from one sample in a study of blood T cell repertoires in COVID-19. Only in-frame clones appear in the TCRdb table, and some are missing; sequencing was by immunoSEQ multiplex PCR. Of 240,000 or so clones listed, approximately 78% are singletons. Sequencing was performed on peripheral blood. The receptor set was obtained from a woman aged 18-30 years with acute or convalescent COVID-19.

The CDR3 DNA sequence: TGTGCCAGTAGTATTTTGGGCGAGACCCAGTACTTC. Its translation: CASSILGETQYF. This rearrangement joins TRBV19 to TRBJ2-5; D unresolved. The V end was cut by 3 bases, the J end by 5 bases, with 7 bases between. CDR3 length equals 12 residues. Germline values: CDR1 LNHDA, CDR2 SQIVND (reference sequence).

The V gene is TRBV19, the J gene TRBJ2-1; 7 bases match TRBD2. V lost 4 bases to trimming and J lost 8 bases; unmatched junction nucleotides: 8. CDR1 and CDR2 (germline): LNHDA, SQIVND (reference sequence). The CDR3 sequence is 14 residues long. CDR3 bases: TGTGCCAGTAGTAGATTGGGAGGGGCTGATGAGCAGTTCTTC. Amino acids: CASSRLGGADEQFF. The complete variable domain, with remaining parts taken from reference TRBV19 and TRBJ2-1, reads DGGITQSPKYLFRKEGQNVTLSCEQNLNHDAMYWYRQDPGQGLRLIYYSQIVNDFQKGDIAEGYSVSREKKESFPLTVTSAQKNPTAFYLCASSRLGGADEQFFGPGTRLTVL.

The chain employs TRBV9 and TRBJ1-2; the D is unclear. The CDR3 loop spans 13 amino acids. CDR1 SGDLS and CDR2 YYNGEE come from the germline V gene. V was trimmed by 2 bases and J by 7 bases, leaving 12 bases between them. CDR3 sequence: CASSVEGGGGYTF. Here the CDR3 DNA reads TGTGCCAGCAGCGTGGAGGGTGGTGGTGGCTACACCTTC.

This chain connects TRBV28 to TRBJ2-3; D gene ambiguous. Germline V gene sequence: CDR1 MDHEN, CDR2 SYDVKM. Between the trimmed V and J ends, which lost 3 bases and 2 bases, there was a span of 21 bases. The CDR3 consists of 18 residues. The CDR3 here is CASSFPSIGRSATDTQYF. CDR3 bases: TGTGCCAGCAGTTTCCCCTCGATAGGAAGGAGCGCCACAGATACGCAGTATTTT.

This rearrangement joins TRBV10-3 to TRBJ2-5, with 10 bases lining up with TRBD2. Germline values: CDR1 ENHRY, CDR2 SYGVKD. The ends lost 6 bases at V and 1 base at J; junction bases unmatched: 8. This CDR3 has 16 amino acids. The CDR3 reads CAISESSGSGQETQYF. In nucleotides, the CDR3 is TGTGCCATCAGCGAATCTAGCGGGAGTGGCCAAGAGACCCAGTACTTC.

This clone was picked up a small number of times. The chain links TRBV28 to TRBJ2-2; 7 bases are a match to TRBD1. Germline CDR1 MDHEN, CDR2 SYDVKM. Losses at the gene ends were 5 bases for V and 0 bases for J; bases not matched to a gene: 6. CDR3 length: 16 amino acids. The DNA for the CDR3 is TGTGCCAGCAGTCTGTGGACAGGCGCGAACACCGGGGAGCTGTTTTTT. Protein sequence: CASSLWTGANTGELFF.

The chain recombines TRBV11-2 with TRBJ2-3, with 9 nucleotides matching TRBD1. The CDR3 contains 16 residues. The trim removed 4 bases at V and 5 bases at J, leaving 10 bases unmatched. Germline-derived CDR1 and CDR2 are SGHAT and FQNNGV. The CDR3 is CASSSTRTGEGDTQYF. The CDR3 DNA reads TGTGCCAGCAGCTCGACTCGGACAGGGGAAGGAGATACGCAGTATTTT. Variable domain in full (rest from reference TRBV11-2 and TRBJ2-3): EAGVAQSPRYKIIEKRQSVAFWCNPISGHATLYWYQQILGQGPKLLIQFQNNGVVDDSQLPKDRFSAERLKGVDSTLKIQPAKLEDSAVYLCASSSTRTGEGDTQYFGPGTRLTVL.

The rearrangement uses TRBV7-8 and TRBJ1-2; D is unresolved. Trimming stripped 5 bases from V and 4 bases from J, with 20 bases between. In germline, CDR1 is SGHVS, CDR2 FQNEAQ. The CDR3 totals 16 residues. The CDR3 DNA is TGTGCCAGCAGCCCCGCCCCCCTGGGCGTGACCTATGGCTACACCTTC. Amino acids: CASSPAPLGVTYGYTF.

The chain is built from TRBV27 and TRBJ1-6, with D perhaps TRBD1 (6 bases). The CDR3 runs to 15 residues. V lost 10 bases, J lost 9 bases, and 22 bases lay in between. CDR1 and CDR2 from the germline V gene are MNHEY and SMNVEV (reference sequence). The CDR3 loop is CATALEGGGSSPLHF. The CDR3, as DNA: TGTGCCACCGCACTTGAGGGGGGGGGATCTTCACCCCTCCACTTT.

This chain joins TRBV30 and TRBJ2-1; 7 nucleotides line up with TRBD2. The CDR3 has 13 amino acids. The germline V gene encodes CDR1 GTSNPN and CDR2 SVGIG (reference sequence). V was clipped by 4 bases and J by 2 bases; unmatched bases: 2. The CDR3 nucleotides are TGTGCCTGGACGGCGGGAGCCTACAATGAGCAGTTCTTC. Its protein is CAWTAGAYNEQFF.

CDR3 coding DNA: TGTGCCAGCAGTCCGCAGGGGCCAACCTACAATGAGCAGTTCTTC. As protein: CASSPQGPTYNEQFF. This chain uses TRBV6-5 with TRBJ2-1; D possibly corresponds to TRBD1 (6 bases). This CDR3 is 15 amino acids long. Germline V lookup: CDR1 MNHEY, CDR2 SVGAGI. The ends were cut back, 5 bases at V and 2 bases at J, with 13 bases in the middle.

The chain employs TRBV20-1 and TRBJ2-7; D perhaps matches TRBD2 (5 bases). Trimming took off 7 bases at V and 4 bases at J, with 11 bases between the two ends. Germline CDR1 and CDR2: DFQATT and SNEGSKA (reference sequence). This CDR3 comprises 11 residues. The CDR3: CSGSGKYEQYF. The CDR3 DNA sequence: TGCAGTGGGTCGGGAAAATACGAGCAGTACTTC.

The CDR3 loop is CASSFLLAGGPKEQYF. As DNA, the CDR3 is TGTGCCAGCAGTTTTCTTTTAGCGGGAGGGCCAAAGGAGCAGTACTTC. The chain uses TRBV6-5 and TRBJ2-7; 11 bases map to TRBD2. The CDR3 runs 16 residues. With 4 bases clipped from V and 7 bases from J, the junction kept 12 bases outside the gene matches. Germline V gene data show CDR1 as MNHEY and CDR2 as SVGAGI.

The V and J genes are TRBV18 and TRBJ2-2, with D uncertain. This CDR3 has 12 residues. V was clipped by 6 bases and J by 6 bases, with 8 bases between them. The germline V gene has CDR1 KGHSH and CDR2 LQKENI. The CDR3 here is CASSTAPGELFF. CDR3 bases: TGTGCCAGCTCTACAGCCCCCGGGGAGCTGTTTTTT.

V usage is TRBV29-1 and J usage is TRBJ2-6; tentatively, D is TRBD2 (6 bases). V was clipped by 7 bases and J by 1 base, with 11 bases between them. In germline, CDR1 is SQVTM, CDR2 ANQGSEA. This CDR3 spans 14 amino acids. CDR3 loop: CSAHGGSGANVLTF. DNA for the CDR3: TGCAGCGCCCATGGGGGGTCTGGGGCCAACGTCCTGACTTTC. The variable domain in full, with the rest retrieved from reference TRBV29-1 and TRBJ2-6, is SAVISQKPSRDICQRGTSLTIQCQVDSQVTMMFWYRQQPGQSLTLIATANQGSEATYESGFVIDKFPISRPNLTFSTLTVSNMSPEDSSIYLCSAHGGSGANVLTFGAGSRLTVL.

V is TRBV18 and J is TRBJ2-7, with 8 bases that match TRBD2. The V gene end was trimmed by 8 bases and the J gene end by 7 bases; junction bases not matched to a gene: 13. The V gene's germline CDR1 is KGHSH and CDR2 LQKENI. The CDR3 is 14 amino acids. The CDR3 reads CASRQSGGPGEQYF. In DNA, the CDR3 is TGTGCCAGCCGCCAATCGGGAGGGCCAGGAGAGCAGTACTTC.

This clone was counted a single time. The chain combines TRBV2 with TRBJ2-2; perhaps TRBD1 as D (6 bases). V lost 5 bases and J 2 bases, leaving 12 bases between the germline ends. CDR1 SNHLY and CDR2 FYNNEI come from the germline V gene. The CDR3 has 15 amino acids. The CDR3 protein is CASSIRGLNTGELFF. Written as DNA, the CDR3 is TGTGCCAGCAGTATCAGGGGTCTCAACACCGGGGAGCTGTTTTTT.

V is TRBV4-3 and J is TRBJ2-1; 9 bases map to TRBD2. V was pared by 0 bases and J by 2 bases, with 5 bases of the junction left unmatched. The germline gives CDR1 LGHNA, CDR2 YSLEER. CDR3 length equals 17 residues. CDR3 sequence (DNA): TGCGCCAGCAGCCAAGACAGGGCTAGCGGGACCTACAATGAGCAGTTCTTC. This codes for CASSQDRASGTYNEQFF.

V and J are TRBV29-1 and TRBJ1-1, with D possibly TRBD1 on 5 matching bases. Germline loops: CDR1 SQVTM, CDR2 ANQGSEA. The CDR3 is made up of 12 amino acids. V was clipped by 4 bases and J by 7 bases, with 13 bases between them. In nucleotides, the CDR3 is TGCAGCGTTGTCGGACACTTACTTGAAGCTTTCTTT. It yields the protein CSVVGHLLEAFF.

The CDR3 bases are TGCGCCAGCAGCCCCGGTGCGGGAGGCGGCAATGAGCAGTTCTTC. As protein: CASSPGAGGGNEQFF. The chain has TRBV4-3 and TRBJ2-1; TRBD2 matches 8 bases. Trimming took 4 bases from V and 6 from J; bases not matched to a gene: 8. The CDR3 is 15 residues long. Germline V lookup: CDR1 LGHNA, CDR2 YSLEER.

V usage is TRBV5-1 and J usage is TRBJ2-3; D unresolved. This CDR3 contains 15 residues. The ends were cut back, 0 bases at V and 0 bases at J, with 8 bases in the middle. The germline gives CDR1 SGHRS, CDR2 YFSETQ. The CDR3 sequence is CASSLASLSTDTQYF. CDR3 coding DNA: TGCGCCAGCAGCTTGGCTTCACTAAGCACAGATACGCAGTATTTT.

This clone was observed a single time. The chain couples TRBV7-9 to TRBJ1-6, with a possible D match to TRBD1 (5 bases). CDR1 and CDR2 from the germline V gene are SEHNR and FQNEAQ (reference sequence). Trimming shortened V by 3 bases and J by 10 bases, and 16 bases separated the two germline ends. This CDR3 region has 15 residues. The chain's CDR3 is CASSFTGGIGSPLHF. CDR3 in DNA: TGTGCCAGCAGCTTTACCGGGGGTATTGGGTCACCCCTCCACTTT.

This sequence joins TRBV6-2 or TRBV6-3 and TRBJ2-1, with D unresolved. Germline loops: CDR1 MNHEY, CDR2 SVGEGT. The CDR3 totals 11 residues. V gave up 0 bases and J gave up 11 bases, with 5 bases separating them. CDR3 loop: CASSYSSKQFF. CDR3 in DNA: TGTGCCAGCAGTTACTCGTCTAAGCAGTTCTTC.

The CDR3: CASSLEGVSYEQYF. Here the CDR3 DNA reads TGTGCCAGCAGCTTGGAAGGGGTGTCGTACGAGCAGTACTTC. The V and J genes are TRBV5-6 and TRBJ2-7, with TRBD1 as a possible D gene (5 bases). Germline CDR1 and CDR2: SGHDT and YYEEEE. CDR3 size: 14 residues. The V end was cut by 0 bases, the J end by 4 bases, with 11 bases between.

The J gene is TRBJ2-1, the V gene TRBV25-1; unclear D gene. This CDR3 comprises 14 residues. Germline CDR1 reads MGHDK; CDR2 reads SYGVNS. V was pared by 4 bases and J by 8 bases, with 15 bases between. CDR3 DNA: TGTGCCAGCAGTGGAGACTGGCGTTTCTATGAGCAGTTCTTC. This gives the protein CASSGDWRFYEQFF.

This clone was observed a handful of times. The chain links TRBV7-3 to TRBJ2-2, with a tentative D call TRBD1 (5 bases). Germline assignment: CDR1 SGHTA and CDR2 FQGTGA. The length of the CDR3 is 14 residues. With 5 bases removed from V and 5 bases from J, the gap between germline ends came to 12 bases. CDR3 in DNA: TGTGCCAGCAGCCCTTCCGGACAAACCGGGGAGCTGTTTTTT. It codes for CASSPSGQTGELFF.